These 28 T cell receptor beta chains were all obtained from the same sample, sequenced in a study of T cells after yellow fever vaccination. TCRdb analysed the 5' RACE reads with MiXCR anew, one entry per CDR3 protein. The sample contains roughly 99,000 distinct CDR3 sequences, roughly 5.8% of which appear only once. Sequenced here: CD8+ T cells sorted from PBMCs, sampled 10 days after the yellow fever booster vaccination. The receptors stem from a man younger than 30 who received the YFV17D yellow fever vaccine.

This clonotype came up a few times. The rearrangement links TRBV5-1 to TRBJ2-2, with 9 bases matching TRBD2. V lost 0 bases and J lost 0; bases outside the gene matches: 3. The CDR3 runs 17 residues. Germline CDR1 is SGHRS and CDR2 is YFSETQ. The CDR3 loop reads CASSLARGGPNTGELFF. Here the CDR3 DNA reads TGCGCCAGCAGCTTGGCGCGGGGGGGCCCGAACACCGGGGAGCTGTTTTTT.

This clonotype has only a few counts. J is TRBJ2-6 and V is TRBV5-4; no firm D call. V was cut by 1 base and J by 0 bases, with 8 bases left in between. This CDR3 comprises 16 residues. CDR1 is SGHNT, CDR2 YYREEE, per germline (reference sequence). Here the CDR3 DNA reads TGTGCCAGCAGCTTGATAACAGTCTCTGGGGCCAACGTCCTGACTTTC. Amino acids: CASSLITVSGANVLTF.

This clonotype was detected only a few times. The J gene is TRBJ2-1, the V gene TRBV18, with D uncertain. This CDR3 is built from 15 residues. Germline CDR1 is KGHSH and CDR2 is LQKENI. The V end was cut by 0 bases, the J end by 3 bases, with 9 bases between. CDR3 nucleotide sequence: TGTGCCAGCTCACCACCAGACAAGGACTACAATGAGCAGTTCTTC. It codes for CASSPPDKDYNEQFF.

In its sample, this clonotype was seen a few times. V usage is TRBV18 and J usage is TRBJ1-2, with 9 bases aligning to TRBD1. CDR1 and CDR2 from the germline V gene are KGHSH and LQKENI. The CDR3 loop spans 13 amino acids. The J segment lost 7 bases and the V segment lost 8 bases, leaving 8 bases of the junction unmatched. The CDR3 loop is CASLSGQGIGYTF. The CDR3 bases are TGTGCCAGCCTCTCGGGACAGGGAATTGGCTACACCTTC.

Note on this clonotype: The CDR3 carries no conserved terminal phenylalanine or tryptophan, so it likely arises from a read error. The rearrangement uses TRBV4-2 and TRBJ2-7; D possibly corresponds to TRBD2 (6 bases). V dropped 4 bases and J dropped 3 bases, with 16 bases sitting between them. Germline loops: CDR1 LGHNA, CDR2 YNFKEQ. This CDR3 comprises 15 residues. This chain's CDR3 is CASSPGEPEGYEQYL. The CDR3 bases are TGTGCCAGCAGCCCCGGGGAACCGGAGGGCTACGAGCAGTACCTC.

DNA for the CDR3: TGTGCCAGCAGTTCCCGGACCGCAATGAACACTGAAGCTTTCTTT. It is translated as CASSSRTAMNTEAFF. The chain links TRBV12-3 or TRBV12-4 to TRBJ1-1; D gene ambiguous. The length of the CDR3 is 15 residues. Trimming removed 4 bases at V and 0 bases at J, with 12 bases between.

This clonotype showed up just a few times. The chain joins TRBV3-1 to TRBJ1-1; D might be TRBD1 (5 bases). V was shortened by 0 bases and J by 8 bases, with 13 bases between the two germline ends. Germline values: CDR1 LGHDT, CDR2 YNNKEL (reference sequence). This CDR3 spans 14 amino acids. The CDR3 here is CASSQEGGAREAFF. In DNA, the CDR3 is TGTGCCAGCAGCCAAGAGGGAGGGGCAAGAGAAGCTTTCTTT.

This chain connects TRBV6-2 or TRBV6-3 to TRBJ2-2, with 7 bases identical to TRBD1. Germline V lookup: CDR1 MNHEY, CDR2 SVGEGT. There are 14 residues in the CDR3. J gave up 5 bases and V 10 bases, and 10 bases lay outside the gene matches. CDR3 region: CATLGTEGTGELFF. The DNA for the CDR3 is TGTGCCACCCTCGGGACAGAGGGAACCGGGGAGCTGTTTTTT.

This clonotype has ten or more counts. The chain combines TRBV4-1 with TRBJ2-1; D is undetermined. V dropped 1 base and J dropped 7 bases, with 2 bases sitting between them. The CDR3 loop spans 11 amino acids. Germline CDR1 MGHRA, CDR2 YSYEKL. The CDR3 bases are TGCGCCAGCAGCCAAGGGAATGAGCAGTTCTTC. Translating it yields CASSQGNEQFF.

This clonotype was counted between two and nine times. CDR3 nucleotide sequence: TGCGCCAGCAGCCCCAGAGCGGGGGGCACAGATACGCAGTATTTT. As protein: CASSPRAGGTDTQYF. The chain employs TRBV4-1 and TRBJ2-3; 8 positions agree with TRBD2. Germline lookup yields CDR1 MGHRA and CDR2 YSYEKL. J lost 1 base, V lost 4 bases, and 4 bases had no gene match. This CDR3 region has 15 residues.

This clonotype occurred a few times. The CDR3 protein is CASSPTRWGLPDTQYF. The CDR3, as DNA: TGTGCCAGCAGCCCTACGCGCTGGGGGTTACCAGATACGCAGTATTTT. The chain carries TRBV7-2 and TRBJ2-3, with D possibly being TRBD1 or TRBD2 (5 bases each). V lost 5 bases and J lost 4, with 19 bases in between. The CDR3 spans 16 residues. CDR1 is SGHTA, CDR2 FQGNSA, per germline.

The rearrangement joins TRBV12-3 or TRBV12-4 to TRBJ2-3; 7 nucleotides line up with TRBD2. CDR3 size: 15 residues. The trim removed 8 bases at V and 1 base at J, leaving 9 bases unmatched. Written as DNA, the CDR3 is TGTGCCAGCTCCTTGGGGGGGGGACGCACAGATACGCAGTATTTT. This sequence encodes CASSLGGGRTDTQYF.

The table lists this clonotype with many counts. The chain employs TRBV12-3 or TRBV12-4 and TRBJ2-1; 11 nucleotides agree with TRBD2. This CDR3 has 14 amino acids. J gave up 10 bases and V 6 bases, and 8 bases lay outside the gene matches. The CDR3 loop is CASSRTSGGREQFF. CDR3 nucleotide sequence: TGTGCCAGCAGCCGCACTAGCGGGGGCCGGGAGCAGTTCTTC.

The gene calls are TRBV3-1 and TRBJ2-7, with D perhaps matching TRBD1 or TRBD2 (5 bases each). CDR3 length equals 14 residues. CDR1 and CDR2 from the germline V gene are LGHDT and YNNKEL (reference sequence). Trimming stripped 4 bases from V and 5 bases from J, with 15 bases between. This CDR3 is CASSPGKGPHEQYF. In DNA, the CDR3 is TGTGCCAGCAGCCCCGGGAAGGGGCCACACGAGCAGTACTTC.

This clonotype was detected ten times or more. The chain carries TRBV7-6 and TRBJ2-1; D is possibly TRBD1 or TRBD2 (7 bases each). Per germline, CDR1 SGHVS and CDR2 FNYEAQ. The CDR3 contains 16 residues. The germline V and J ends were trimmed by 5 bases and 3 bases, with 17 bases remaining between them. CDR3: CASSPSTGDYYNEQFF. The CDR3 DNA follows: TGTGCCAGCAGCCCGAGCACAGGGGACTACTACAATGAGCAGTTCTTC.

This clonotype was detected ten times or more. V is TRBV12-3 or TRBV12-4 and J is TRBJ1-5; D is possibly TRBD1 (6 bases). The CDR3 runs to 16 residues. The ends were cut back, 5 bases at V and 7 bases at J, with 21 bases in the middle. CDR3 sequence (DNA): TGTGCCAGCAGTGTCCTGGGGCAGGGGAATCAACAGCCCCAGCATTTT. Its protein is CASSVLGQGNQQPQHF.

The table lists this clonotype with a count of one. The V call is TRBV5-5, the J call TRBJ2-1; D ambiguous. V gave up 1 base and J gave up 4 bases, with 9 bases separating them. Germline CDR1 and CDR2: SGHKS and YYEKEE (reference sequence). CDR3 size: 14 residues. In nucleotides, the CDR3 is TGTGCCAGCAGCTTGATCGGCGGTTACAATGAGCAGTTCTTC. Its translation is CASSLIGGYNEQFF.

The chain uses TRBV10-2 and TRBJ2-7, with a possible D match to TRBD1 (6 bases). The ends were cut back, 7 bases at V and 0 bases at J, with 10 bases in the middle. Germline CDR1 WSHSY, CDR2 SAAADI. The CDR3 has 13 residues. The CDR3 is CASIQDSSYEQYF. CDR3 nucleotide sequence: TGCGCCAGCATCCAGGACAGCTCCTACGAGCAGTACTTC.

This clonotype was detected only a few times. The chain combines TRBV4-1 with TRBJ2-3, with TRBD2 matching 7 bases. This CDR3 has 18 residues. The V gene end was trimmed by 3 bases and the J gene end by 5 bases; junction bases not matched to a gene: 17. Germline CDR1 and CDR2: MGHRA and YSYEKL. In nucleotides, the CDR3 is TGCGCCAGCAGCCATTTAGGCCGAGGCGGGGGATGGGGAGATACGCAGTATTTT. It yields the protein CASSHLGRGGGWGDTQYF.

The J gene is TRBJ2-4, the V gene TRBV4-1, with TRBD1 identical over 7 bases. J lost 7 bases, V lost 4 bases, and 19 bases had no gene match. This CDR3 contains 18 residues. The germline CDR1 and CDR2 sequences are MGHRA and YSYEKL. The CDR3 DNA reads as TGCGCCAGCAGCCTCCCCCGCGACAGGGTGCCCTCCGAGAACATTCAGTACTTC. Translation: CASSLPRDRVPSENIQYF.

This clonotype was recorded a few times. The chain couples TRBV13 to TRBJ1-1, with D perhaps TRBD1 (6 bases). Germline V gives CDR1 PRHDT, CDR2 FYEKMQ (reference sequence). The CDR3 consists of 14 residues. V lost 4 bases and J lost 7, with 16 bases in between. DNA for the CDR3: TGTGCCAGCAGCTCCTATGGGGGGCTGAATGAAGCTTTCTTT. Encoded protein: CASSSYGGLNEAFF.

In its sample, this clonotype was seen a few times. This chain joins TRBV6-5 and TRBJ2-7; 7 bases are a match to TRBD1. This CDR3 has 14 amino acids. J lost 2 bases, V lost 4 bases, and 5 bases had no gene match. The germline CDR1 and CDR2 sequences are MNHEY and SVGAGI. For the CDR3, the DNA is TGTGCCAGCAGTTGGTGGACAGGTGCCTACGAGCAGTACGTC. Translated: CASSWWTGAYEQYV.

The sample holds a few counts of this clonotype. V and J are TRBV12-3 or TRBV12-4 and TRBJ2-1; unclear D gene. The CDR3 extends over 14 amino acids. V was pared by 4 bases and J by 3 bases, with 10 bases between. This CDR3 is CASSSASHYNEQFF. In DNA, the CDR3 is TGTGCCAGCAGTTCCGCCAGTCACTACAATGAGCAGTTCTTC.

This clonotype was counted only a few times. This rearrangement joins TRBV13 to TRBJ1-1; the D gene is possibly TRBD1 (5 bases). This CDR3 has 16 residues. Looked up from germline, CDR1 is PRHDT and CDR2 is FYEKMQ (reference sequence). Trimming removed 1 base from V and 6 bases from J, with 18 bases in between. CDR3 region: CASSLAGWQGGPEAFF. Written as DNA, the CDR3 is TGTGCCAGCAGCTTAGCCGGATGGCAGGGAGGCCCTGAAGCTTTCTTT.

This clonotype has at least ten counts. This chain connects TRBV9 to TRBJ2-3; D is perhaps TRBD2 (6 bases). Trimming took off 5 bases at V and 1 base at J, with 8 bases between the two ends. Germline CDR1 and CDR2: SGDLS and YYNGEE. The CDR3 extends over 13 amino acids. The CDR3 sequence: CASRGEGTDTQYF. The CDR3 region has the DNA TGTGCCAGCAGGGGGGAGGGCACAGATACGCAGTATTTT.

This clonotype has only a few counts. V and J are TRBV7-9 and TRBJ1-2; D perhaps matches TRBD1 (5 bases). Trimming removed 6 bases from V and 0 bases from J, with 14 bases in between. This CDR3 is built from 15 residues. The germline V gene encodes CDR1 SEHNR and CDR2 FQNEAQ (reference sequence). This CDR3 is CASSGGEWTNYGYTF. CDR3 sequence (DNA): TGTGCCAGCAGTGGGGGGGAATGGACTAACTATGGCTACACCTTC.

The chain uses TRBV19 and TRBJ1-6; D gene unclear. Trimming took 9 bases from V and 7 from J, leaving 7 bases between them. In germline, CDR1 is LNHDA, CDR2 SQIVND (reference sequence). The CDR3 is 11 residues long. The CDR3 loop reads CARDLNSPLHF. The CDR3 nucleotides read TGTGCCAGGGACTTAAATTCACCCCTCCACTTT.

The chain is built from TRBV4-3 and TRBJ2-3, with D tentatively TRBD1 (6 bases). Germline V gene data show CDR1 as LGHNA and CDR2 as YSLEER. The CDR3 has 15 amino acids. Deletions cut 1 base from V and 6 bases from J, with 14 bases between. The CDR3 region is CASSQGGSGADTQYF. CDR3 DNA sequence: TGCGCCAGCAGCCAAGGGGGTTCAGGGGCGGATACGCAGTATTTT.